Following are 22 T cell receptor beta chains from one sample sequenced in a study of blood T cell repertoires in COVID-19. The protocol was immunoSEQ multiplex PCR, while the TCRdb copy is restricted to in-frame clones and leaves out a portion. The sample holds about 230,000 clones, 83% seen once. Material for sequencing was peripheral blood. Receptor source: a woman in her 30s with COVID-19, enrolled during active disease.

The chain combines TRBV9 with TRBJ1-2; possibly TRBD1 for D (6 bases). Germline CDR1 is SGDLS and CDR2 is YYNGEE. The CDR3 totals 12 residues. Trimming removed 3 bases at V and 8 bases at J, with 11 bases between. CDR3 coding DNA: TGTGCCAGCAGCGCACAGGGTGGAGGCTACACCTTC. Encoded protein: CASSAQGGGYTF.

The chain is built from TRBV28 and TRBJ1-5, with a tentative D call TRBD1 (6 bases). Germline V CDR1 and CDR2: MDHEN, SYDVKM. This CDR3 region has 13 residues. With 5 bases removed from V and 4 bases from J, the gap between germline ends came to 9 bases. CDR3 sequence reads: CASSTQGNQPQHF. CDR3 nucleotide sequence: TGTGCCAGCAGTACCCAGGGGAATCAGCCCCAGCATTTT.

The CDR3 sequence is CASSWGRSSGANEQFF. The CDR3 nucleotides read TGTGCCAGCAGCTGGGGCCGGTCTAGTGGGGCAAATGAGCAGTTCTTC. The rearrangement joins TRBV11-2 to TRBJ2-1, with D tentatively TRBD1 (5 bases). The CDR3 totals 16 residues. CDR1 is SGHAT and CDR2 is FQNNGV in the germline V gene. The ends were cut back, 4 bases at V and 7 bases at J, with 20 bases in the middle. The whole variable domain, filled in from reference TRBV11-2 and TRBJ2-1, reads EAGVAQSPRYKIIEKRQSVAFWCNPISGHATLYWYQQILGQGPKLLIQFQNNGVVDDSQLPKDRFSAERLKGVDSTLKIQPAKLEDSAVYLCASSWGRSSGANEQFFGPGTRLTVL.

With respect to this clone: Other DNA sequences of this sample code for an identical CDR3. The CDR3 coding sequence is TGTGCCAGCACCTGTACGTGGCAGGGCCAAGAGACCCAGTACTTC. Translated, it gives CASTCTWQGQETQYF. The chain carries TRBV27 and TRBJ2-5; TRBD1 might be the D (5 bases). CDR1 is MNHEY, CDR2 SMNVEV, per germline (reference sequence). Trimming removed 7 bases from V and 1 base from J, with 16 bases in between. This CDR3 spans 15 amino acids.

This rearrangement joins TRBV5-6 to TRBJ2-7; 8 nucleotides line up with TRBD1. This CDR3 contains 14 residues. With V trimmed by 0 bases and J by 7 bases, 6 bases remained unmatched. CDR1 SGHDT and CDR2 YYEEEE come from the germline V gene. CDR3 sequence reads: CASSLVQGVGEQYF. For the CDR3, the DNA is TGTGCCAGCAGCTTGGTACAGGGGGTCGGGGAGCAGTACTTC.

The count of this clone is one. This chain connects TRBV29-1 to TRBJ1-1; D might be TRBD1 (6 bases). The germline V and J ends were trimmed by 4 bases and 4 bases, with 16 bases remaining between them. Germline CDR1 is SQVTM and CDR2 is ANQGSEA. The CDR3 extends over 14 amino acids. The CDR3 bases are TGCAGCGTTGCAGTGGGAAGGGGGAGCACTGAAGCTTTCTTT. Protein product: CSVAVGRGSTEAFF.

The chain joins TRBV9 to TRBJ1-1; D perhaps matches TRBD1 (6 bases). The CDR3 runs 16 residues. Germline values: CDR1 SGDLS, CDR2 YYNGEE. Trimming took off 3 bases at V and 0 bases at J, with 15 bases between the two ends. The CDR3 protein is CASSGKTGTLNTEAFF. The CDR3 nucleotides read TGTGCCAGCAGCGGTAAGACCGGGACATTGAACACTGAAGCTTTCTTT.

In nucleotides, the CDR3 is TGTGCCAGCAGTGAATATTGGACTAGCGGGTCCTACGAGCAGTACTTC. Amino acids: CASSEYWTSGSYEQYF. V gene TRBV6-1 combines with J gene TRBJ2-7, with 11 bases matching TRBD2. Trimming cost V 2 bases and J 1 base; bases outside gene matches: 4. The CDR3 consists of 16 residues. Germline lookup yields CDR1 MNHNS and CDR2 SASEGT.

The chain employs TRBV19 and TRBJ2-2, with D unresolved. V lost 3 bases and J 0 bases, leaving 8 bases between the germline ends. Germline CDR1 LNHDA, CDR2 SQIVND (reference sequence). The CDR3 length is 15 residues. Here the CDR3 reads CASSILASNTGELFF. CDR3 nucleotides: TGTGCCAGTAGTATTTTGGCATCGAACACCGGGGAGCTGTTTTTT.

The gene calls are TRBV30 and TRBJ2-1, with 12 bases fitting TRBD2. The V gene's germline CDR1 is GTSNPN and CDR2 SVGIG (reference sequence). Trimming removed 1 base from V and 3 bases from J; junction bases left unmatched: 13. The CDR3 extends over 19 amino acids. The CDR3 coding sequence is TGTGCCTGGAGTGGGGGACTAGCGGGCTCACTTTCACTCTACAATGAGCAGTTCTTC. Translation gives CAWSGGLAGSLSLYNEQFF.

The chain joins TRBV28 to TRBJ1-6, with D possibly matching TRBD1 (6 bases). Trimming cost V 7 bases and J 8 bases, with 12 bases left between them. Per the germline V gene, CDR1 is MDHEN and CDR2 is SYDVKM. This CDR3 has 13 residues. CDR3 coding DNA: TGTGCCAGCACCCTGGACAGAGATTCACCCCTCCACTTT. It encodes CASTLDRDSPLHF.

The rearrangement joins TRBV2 to TRBJ2-2; 14 bases line up with TRBD2. Germline CDR1 SNHLY, CDR2 FYNNEI. Trimming removed 11 bases from V and 7 bases from J; junction bases left unmatched: 6. The CDR3 consists of 14 residues. The CDR3 DNA sequence: TGTGCCGGCGGGACTAGCGGGGGTAACGGGGAGCTGTTTTTT. This codes for CAGGTSGGNGELFF.

This rearrangement joins TRBV10-3 to TRBJ2-7; the match to TRBD1 covers 7 bases. CDR3 size: 14 residues. V was pared by 7 bases and J by 3 bases, with 9 bases of the junction left unmatched. The germline gives CDR1 ENHRY, CDR2 SYGVKD. The CDR3 loop reads CAITSSDRDYEQYF. The CDR3 DNA sequence: TGTGCCATCACCAGCTCCGACAGGGACTACGAGCAGTACTTC.

This clone was detected ten times or more. The rearrangement links TRBV6-2 or TRBV6-3 to TRBJ2-1; 15 bases agree with TRBD2. The CDR3 contains 17 residues. The V gene's germline CDR1 is MNHEY and CDR2 SVGEGT. Germline trimming cut 4 bases from V and 4 bases from J; bases unmatched to any gene: 5. The CDR3 bases are TGTGCCAGCAGTTCCCTGGGACTAGCGGGAGGTTACAATGAGCAGTTCTTC. Amino acids: CASSSLGLAGGYNEQFF.

This clone appeared a few times. The rearrangement links TRBV6-6 to TRBJ1-1, with 7 positions matching TRBD1. Germline assignment: CDR1 MNHNY and CDR2 SVGAGI (reference sequence). V lost 7 bases, J lost 3 bases, and 5 bases stayed unmatched. The CDR3 consists of 13 residues. CDR3 nucleotides: TGTGCCAGCACAGGGACAGCTTACACTGAAGCTTTCTTT. It codes for CASTGTAYTEAFF.

The chain joins TRBV5-1 to TRBJ2-5; possibly TRBD2 for D (6 bases). V was shortened by 2 bases and J by 2 bases, with 10 bases between the two germline ends. Germline assignment: CDR1 SGHRS and CDR2 YFSETQ. The CDR3 length is 14 residues. CDR3 sequence: CASSLSGRQETQYF. The CDR3 coding sequence is TGCGCCAGCAGCTTAAGCGGGCGACAAGAGACCCAGTACTTC.

The chain recombines TRBV6-5 with TRBJ1-2, with 8 bases fitting TRBD1. The CDR3 consists of 14 residues. Germline lookup yields CDR1 MNHEY and CDR2 SVGAGI. Losses at the gene ends were 6 bases for V and 4 bases for J; bases not matched to a gene: 7. In DNA, the CDR3 is TGTGCCAGCAGCTTAACAGGGGGTGGCTATGGCTACACCTTC. This gives the protein CASSLTGGGYGYTF.

This chain uses TRBV15 with TRBJ2-2; 7 bases are a match to TRBD2. With 5 bases clipped from V and 1 base from J, the junction kept 7 bases outside the gene matches. The length of the CDR3 is 16 residues. CDR1 LNHNV and CDR2 YYDKDF come from the germline V gene (reference sequence). The CDR3 DNA follows: TGTGCCACCAGCGAGGGCCTAGCGGAGAACACCGGGGAGCTGTTTTTT. Its protein product is CATSEGLAENTGELFF.

In nucleotides, the CDR3 is TGTGCCAGCAGCTCCCAGGGTCTTTCTGGAAACACCATATATTTT. Encoded protein: CASSSQGLSGNTIYF. This chain links TRBV7-3 with TRBJ1-3; tentative D call: TRBD1 (5 bases). V lost 4 bases and J 1 base, leaving 11 bases between the germline ends. CDR1 SGHTA and CDR2 FQGTGA come from the germline V gene. The CDR3 loop spans 15 amino acids. The full variable domain, in which reference TRBV7-3 and TRBJ1-3 provide the parts outside the CDR3, is GAGVSQTPSNKVTEKGKYVELRCDPISGHTALYWYRQSLGQGPEFLIYFQGTGAADDSGLPNDRFFAVRPEGSVSTLKIQRTERGDSAVYLCASSSQGLSGNTIYFGEGSWLTVV.

J is TRBJ1-3 and V is TRBV9; a weak D match, TRBD1 (5 bases). Germline CDR1 and CDR2: SGDLS and YYNGEE. With 0 bases removed from V and 2 bases from J, the gap between germline ends came to 9 bases. The CDR3 length is 15 residues. CDR3 amino acids: CASSVGAGTGNTIYF. The CDR3 region has the DNA TGTGCCAGCAGCGTAGGAGCAGGGACTGGAAACACCATATATTTT.

V and J are TRBV6-1 and TRBJ1-6, with D perhaps matching TRBD1 (5 bases). The CDR3 runs to 17 residues. The germline V gene encodes CDR1 MNHNS and CDR2 SASEGT. V lost 4 bases and J 7 bases, leaving 20 bases between the germline ends. CDR3 protein: CASSGTLRGIWNSPLHF. DNA of the CDR3: TGTGCCAGCAGTGGAACTCTGCGGGGGATCTGGAATTCACCCCTCCACTTT.

This chain joins TRBV7-9 and TRBJ2-3, with 12 bases fitting TRBD2. Germline V gene data show CDR1 as SEHNR and CDR2 as FQNEAQ (reference sequence). This CDR3 is 16 amino acids long. V gave up 3 bases and J gave up 2 bases; unmatched junction bases: 3. CDR3 amino acids: CASSLTSGGSTDTQYF. The CDR3 DNA follows: TGTGCCAGCAGCTTGACTAGCGGGGGCTCCACAGATACGCAGTATTTT. Variable domain in full (rest from reference TRBV7-9 and TRBJ2-3): DTGVSQNPRHKITKRGQNVTFRCDPISEHNRLYWYRQTLGQGPEFLTYFQNEAQLEKSRLLSDRFSAERPKGSFSTLEIQRTEQGDSAMYLCASSLTSGGSTDTQYFGPGTRLTVL.